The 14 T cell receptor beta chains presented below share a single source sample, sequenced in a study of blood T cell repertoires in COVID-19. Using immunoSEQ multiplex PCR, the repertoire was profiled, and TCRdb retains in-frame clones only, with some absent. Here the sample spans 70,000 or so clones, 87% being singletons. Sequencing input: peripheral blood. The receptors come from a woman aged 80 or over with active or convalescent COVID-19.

The CDR3: CASSARDRAYEQYF. In DNA, the CDR3 is TGTGCCAGTAGTGCCCGGGACAGGGCCTACGAGCAGTACTTC. The V call is TRBV19, the J call TRBJ2-7; 9 bases are shared with TRBD1. Germline V gene lookup returns CDR1 LNHDA and CDR2 SQIVND (reference sequence). Losses at the gene ends were 5 bases for V and 2 bases for J; bases not matched to a gene: 4. This CDR3 spans 14 amino acids.

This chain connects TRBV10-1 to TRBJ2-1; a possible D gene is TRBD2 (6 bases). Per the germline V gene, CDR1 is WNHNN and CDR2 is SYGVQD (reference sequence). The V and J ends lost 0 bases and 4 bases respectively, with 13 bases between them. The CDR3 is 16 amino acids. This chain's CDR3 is CASSESMARGYNEQFF. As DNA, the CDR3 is TGCGCCAGCAGTGAGTCGATGGCACGGGGGTACAATGAGCAGTTCTTC.

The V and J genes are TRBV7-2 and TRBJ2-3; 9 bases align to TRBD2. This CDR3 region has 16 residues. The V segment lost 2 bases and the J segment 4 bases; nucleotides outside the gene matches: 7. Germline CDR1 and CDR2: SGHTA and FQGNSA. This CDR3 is CASSLSGGGAPDTQYF. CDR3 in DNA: TGTGCCAGCAGCTTATCGGGCGGGGGGGCTCCAGATACGCAGTATTTT.

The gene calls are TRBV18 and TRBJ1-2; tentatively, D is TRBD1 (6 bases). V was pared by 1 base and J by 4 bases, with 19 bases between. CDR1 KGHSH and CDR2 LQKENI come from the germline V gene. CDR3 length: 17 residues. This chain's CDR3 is CASSPLQGGGAGYGYTF. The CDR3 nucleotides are TGTGCCAGCTCACCACTTCAGGGTGGGGGCGCGGGCTATGGCTACACCTTC.

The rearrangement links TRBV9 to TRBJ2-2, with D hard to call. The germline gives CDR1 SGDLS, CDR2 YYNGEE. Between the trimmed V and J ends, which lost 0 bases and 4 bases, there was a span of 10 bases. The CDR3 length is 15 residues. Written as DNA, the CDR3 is TGTGCCAGCAGCGTAGCCCACACCAGCACCGGGGAGCTGTTTTTT. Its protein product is CASSVAHTSTGELFF.

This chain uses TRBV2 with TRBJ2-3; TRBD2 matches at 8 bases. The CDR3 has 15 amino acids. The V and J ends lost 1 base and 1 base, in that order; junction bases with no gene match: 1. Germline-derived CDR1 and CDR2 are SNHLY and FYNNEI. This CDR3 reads CASSEGRGGTDTQYF. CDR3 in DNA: TGTGCCAGCAGTGAAGGGCGGGGGGGCACAGATACGCAGTATTTT.

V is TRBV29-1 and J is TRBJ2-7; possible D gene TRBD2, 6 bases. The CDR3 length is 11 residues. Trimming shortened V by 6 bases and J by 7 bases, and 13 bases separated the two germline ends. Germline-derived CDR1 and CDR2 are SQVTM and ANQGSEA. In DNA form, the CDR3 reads TGCAGCGTCCGGGACTCTGTAGAGCAGTACTTC. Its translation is CSVRDSVEQYF.

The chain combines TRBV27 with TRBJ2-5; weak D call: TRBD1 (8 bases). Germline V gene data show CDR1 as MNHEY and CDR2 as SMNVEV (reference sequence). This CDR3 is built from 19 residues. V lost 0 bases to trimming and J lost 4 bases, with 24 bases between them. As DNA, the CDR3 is TGTGCCAGCAGTTTATCCTGGGAGGACAGGGAGGGTCTTGGAGAGACCCAGTACTTC. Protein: CASSLSWEDREGLGETQYF.

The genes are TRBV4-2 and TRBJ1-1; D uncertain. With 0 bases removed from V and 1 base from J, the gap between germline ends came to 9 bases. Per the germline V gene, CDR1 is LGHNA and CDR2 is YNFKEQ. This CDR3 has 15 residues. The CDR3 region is CASSQDNAGNTEAFF. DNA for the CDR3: TGTGCCAGCAGCCAAGACAACGCAGGGAACACTGAAGCTTTCTTT.

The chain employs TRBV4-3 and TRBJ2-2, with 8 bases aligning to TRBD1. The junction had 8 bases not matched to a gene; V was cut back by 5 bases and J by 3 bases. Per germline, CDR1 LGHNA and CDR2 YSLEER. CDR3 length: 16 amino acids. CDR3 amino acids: CASSFEQGDYTGELFF. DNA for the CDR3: TGCGCCAGCAGCTTCGAACAGGGGGACTACACCGGGGAGCTGTTTTTT.

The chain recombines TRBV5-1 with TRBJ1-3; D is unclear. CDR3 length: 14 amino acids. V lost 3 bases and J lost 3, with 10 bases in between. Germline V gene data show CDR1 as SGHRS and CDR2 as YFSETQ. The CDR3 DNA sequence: TGCGCCAGCAGCTCCGGTGACATTGGAAACACCATATATTTT. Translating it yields CASSSGDIGNTIYF.

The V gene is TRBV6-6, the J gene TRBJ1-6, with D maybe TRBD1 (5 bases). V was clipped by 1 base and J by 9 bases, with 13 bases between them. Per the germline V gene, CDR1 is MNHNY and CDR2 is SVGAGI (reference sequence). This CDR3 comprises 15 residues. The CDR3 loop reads CASSYWGTYGSPLHF. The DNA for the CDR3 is TGTGCCAGCAGTTACTGGGGGACTTACGGTTCACCCCTCCACTTT.

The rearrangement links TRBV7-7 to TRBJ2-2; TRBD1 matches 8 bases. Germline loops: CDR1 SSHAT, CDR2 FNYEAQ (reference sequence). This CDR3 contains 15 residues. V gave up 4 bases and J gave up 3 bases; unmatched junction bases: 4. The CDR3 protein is CASSSRQGYTGELFF. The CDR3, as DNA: TGTGCCAGCAGCTCCAGACAGGGGTACACCGGGGAGCTGTTTTTT.

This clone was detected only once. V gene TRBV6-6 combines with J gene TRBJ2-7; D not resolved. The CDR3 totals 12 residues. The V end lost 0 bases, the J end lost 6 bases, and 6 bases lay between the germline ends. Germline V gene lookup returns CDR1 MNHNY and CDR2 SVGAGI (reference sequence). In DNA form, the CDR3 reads TGTGCCAGCAGTTACTCTTTCTCCGAGCAGTACTTC. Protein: CASSYSFSEQYF.